This TCR beta chain stems from a study of tumor-infiltrating lymphocytes in primary liver carcinoma. Turning to the study itself: Staging of the tumors gave T1-T3 N0M0, with widths of roughly 4.2 to 10 cm.

Starting from 500 ng of total RNA, TCR beta cDNA was produced with a primer in the constant region. Slightly modified ARM-PCR served as the procedure for the TCR beta libraries. These libraries came from three rounds of nested multiplex PCR. The first two PCR rounds used TRBV1-TRBV30 primers with a Cbeta primer, 10 cycles each. From the multiplex PCR reads, TCRdb called clonotypes with MiXCR, one entry per CDR3 protein. Of fewer than 150,000 distinct CDR3 sequences listed, less than 80% are singletons. The source material, roughly 18-33 mg of unsorted bulk tissue, was used to co-extract RNA and DNA. Through surgical resection, the patients' primary liver carcinoma was treated. At sampling, these chronic HBV carriers had received no treatment. This clonotype was observed many times. This may be a read error: a much more frequent sequence differs by one nucleotide. The germline CDR1 and CDR2 sequences are SGHAT and FQNNGV. Trimming took 0 bases from V and 10 from J, leaving 7 bases between them. The length of the CDR3 is 13 residues.

This clonotype was obtained from a woman in her sixties or seventies with primary liver carcinoma and hepatitis B virus infection. The specimen was liver tumor tissue from sampling region 1. The subset denotes: tumor region T1, superior pole. The chain couples TRBV11-2 to TRBJ1-6, with D uncertain. The DNA for the CDR3 is TGTGCCAGCAGCTTAGATCCGAGATCACCCCTCCACTTT. Encoded protein: CASSLDPRSPLHF.